The 13 T cell receptor beta chains below all came from one sample that was sequenced in a study of T-cell reconstitution after alpha-beta-depleted transplantation in children. Unique molecular identifiers were built into the TCRbeta library. MiXCR, run by TCRdb on the PCR reads, gives a single entry per CDR3 protein. This repertoire shows roughly 300,000 distinct CDR3 sequences, almost 10% found once; its top ten account for over 9.5%. Sequencing used PBMCs from the stem cell graft donor, obtained from the stem cell graft. These receptors originate from a human donor who donated a stem cell graft to a child with SCID.

This chain joins TRBV5-1 and TRBJ1-6; 7 bases fit TRBD1. The junction had 6 bases not matched to a gene; V was cut back by 1 base and J by 8 bases. This CDR3 has 15 amino acids. Germline V lookup: CDR1 SGHRS, CDR2 YFSETQ. CDR3: CASSLTGDGYSPLHF. The CDR3 nucleotides are TGCGCCAGCAGCTTGACAGGGGACGGGTATTCACCCCTCCACTTT.

The gene calls are TRBV5-6 and TRBJ2-5; the match to TRBD2 covers 10 bases. The V and J ends lost 5 bases and 1 base, in that order; junction bases with no gene match: 8. Germline assignment: CDR1 SGHDT and CDR2 YYEEEE. The length of the CDR3 is 16 residues. The chain's CDR3 is CASSRLAGDIQETQYF. The DNA for the CDR3 is TGTGCCAGCAGTCGGCTAGCGGGGGATATCCAAGAGACCCAGTACTTC.

This clonotype occurred a few times. This sequence joins TRBV19 and TRBJ1-4; D ambiguous. Germline assignment: CDR1 LNHDA and CDR2 SQIVND (reference sequence). Trimming pared 7 bases from V and 5 bases from J, leaving 14 bases between. The CDR3 is 14 amino acids. This chain's CDR3 is CASIDTAENEKLFF. CDR3 in DNA: TGTGCCAGTATTGACACCGCCGAGAATGAAAAACTGTTTTTT.

This clonotype was picked up a small number of times. The chain uses TRBV2 and TRBJ2-1, with D perhaps matching TRBD2 (6 bases). The CDR3 is made up of 14 amino acids. Germline lookup yields CDR1 SNHLY and CDR2 FYNNEI. The ends were cut back, 8 bases at V and 0 bases at J, with 11 bases in the middle. CDR3 nucleotides: TGTGCCAGCGCCGGGACTCGCTCCTACAATGAGCAGTTCTTC. Translation: CASAGTRSYNEQFF. Full variable domain (outside the CDR3, taken from reference TRBV2 and TRBJ2-1): EPEVTQTPSHQVTQMGQEVILRCVPISNHLYFYWYRQILGQKVEFLVSFYNNEISEKSEIFDDQFSVERPDGSNFTLKIRSTKLEDSAMYFCASAGTRSYNEQFFGPGTRLTVL.

This CDR3 is CASSFRTSGVHGTDTQYF. The DNA of the CDR3 is TGTGCCAGCAGCTTTCGGACTAGCGGGGTTCACGGGACAGATACGCAGTATTTT. The rearrangement uses TRBV7-8 and TRBJ2-3; 12 nucleotides align to TRBD2. The CDR3 length is 18 residues. V lost 3 bases to trimming and J lost 3 bases; unmatched junction nucleotides: 10. From germline, CDR1 is SGHVS and CDR2 FQNEAQ.

Ten or more counts support this clonotype. The chain couples TRBV11-2 to TRBJ2-7; possibly TRBD1 or TRBD2 for D (6 bases each). Trimming shortened V by 5 bases and J by 2 bases, and 19 bases separated the two germline ends. The CDR3 is 16 residues long. The germline V gene has CDR1 SGHAT and CDR2 FQNNGV. For the CDR3, the DNA is TGTGCCAGCAGCGAAAATACAGGGAGGCCAGCCTACGAGCAGTACTTC. It translates to CASSENTGRPAYEQYF.

This clonotype was seen a few times. The V gene is TRBV5-5, the J gene TRBJ2-1; maybe TRBD2 (5 bases). This CDR3 is 14 amino acids long. The V gene lost 4 bases and the J gene lost 2 bases, with 10 bases spanning the gap. CDR1 and CDR2 (germline): SGHKS, YYEKEE (reference sequence). Here the CDR3 DNA reads TGTGCCAGCAGCCTGGAGCGGACCTACAATGAGCAGTTCTTC. Amino acids: CASSLERTYNEQFF.

The rearrangement joins TRBV6-1 to TRBJ2-7, with TRBD2 as a possible D gene (5 bases). CDR1 and CDR2 (germline): MNHNS, SASEGT. CDR3 length: 13 amino acids. The V end was cut by 0 bases, the J end by 7 bases, with 10 bases between. The CDR3 region is CASSEAGRREQYF. The CDR3 DNA sequence: TGTGCCAGCAGTGAAGCAGGGAGAAGGGAGCAGTACTTC.

The chain combines TRBV5-1 with TRBJ2-7; 10 nucleotides match TRBD1. CDR1 is SGHRS and CDR2 is YFSETQ in the germline V gene. CDR3 length: 14 amino acids. The V segment lost 4 bases and the J segment 2 bases; nucleotides outside the gene matches: 3. CDR3 protein: CASSGGQGTYEQYF. The CDR3, as DNA: TGCGCCAGCAGCGGGGGACAGGGGACCTACGAGCAGTACTTC.

This clonotype was counted between two and nine times. The V and J genes are TRBV5-1 and TRBJ2-1, with D possibly TRBD2 on 5 matching bases. CDR3 length equals 12 residues. With 0 bases removed from V and 10 bases from J, the gap between germline ends came to 8 bases. In germline, CDR1 is SGHRS, CDR2 YFSETQ. The CDR3 spells CASSLARGEQFF. The DNA of the CDR3 is TGCGCCAGCAGCTTGGCCAGAGGGGAGCAGTTCTTC.

The V gene is TRBV6-1, the J gene TRBJ1-1, with D hard to call. The germline gives CDR1 MNHNS, CDR2 SASEGT. Trimming cost V 1 base and J 12 bases, with 18 bases left between them. There are 14 residues in the CDR3. The CDR3 sequence: CASSEVMRQPLTFF. In DNA form, the CDR3 reads TGTGCCAGCAGTGAAGTTATGAGACAACCTTTGACTTTCTTT.

This clonotype has a count of ten or more. The V call is TRBV20-1, the J call TRBJ1-3; TRBD1 aligns across 9 bases. CDR3 size: 16 residues. Trimming removed 0 bases from V and 2 bases from J; junction bases left unmatched: 5. Germline values: CDR1 DFQATT, CDR2 SNEGSKA (reference sequence). In nucleotides, the CDR3 is TGCAGTGCTAGAGACGTTCGGACAGGGGCTGGAAACACCATATATTTT. Encoded protein: CSARDVRTGAGNTIYF.

The sample holds many counts of this clonotype. The gene calls are TRBV29-1 and TRBJ1-2; 7 bases line up with TRBD1. From germline, CDR1 is SQVTM and CDR2 ANQGSEA. Trimming cost V 4 bases and J 2 bases; bases outside gene matches: 7. This CDR3 comprises 14 residues. In DNA, the CDR3 is TGCAGCGTTGCCGGGGACAGAGTCAACTATGGCTACACCTTC. Amino acid sequence: CSVAGDRVNYGYTF.